Listed below are T cell receptor beta chains from one sample, sequenced in a study of beta chain features in type 1 diabetes. Only in-frame clones appear in the TCRdb table, and some are missing; sequencing was by immunoSEQ multiplex PCR. The data contain about 270,000 clones, roughly 13% of them singletons. The sequencing input was naive CD4+ T cells from blood. These receptors were obtained from a man aged 25 to 40 with type 1 diabetes. Each CDR3 is given with its conserved first and last residue.

15 TRBV5-6 CASSSSGQGHTEAFF
17 TRBV5-1 CASSWGTAYSGANVLTF
16 TRBV11-1 CASSLYDRGIYNEQFF
15 TRBV4-2 CASSQDGPIANEQFF
12 TRBV29-1 CSSGQNESELFF
14 TRBV2 CASGLEAGNQPQHF
15 TRBV5-1 CASSPGTPRSGELFF
14 TRBV6-6 CASSYGQEGVTQYF
15 TRBV29-1 CSVQGAPPGANVLTF
13 TRBV2 CASSELEINEQFF
16 TRBV6-1 CASSDLGLGRDYEQYF
13 TRBV28 CASRQSGANVLTF
17 TRBV4-2 CASSQGGGTSGKLEQYF
15 TRBV30 CAWSAGTSGIDEQFF
16 TRBV5-1 CASSASGTPREETQYF
19 TRBV18 CASSPRTSGHKSSYNEQFF
13 TRBV6-4 CASSDGNSRELFF
14 TRBV7-3 CASSLQTANTEAFF
16 TRBV7-9 CASSPPGTSGRGEQYF
15 TRBV5-1 CASSFLTGHSYEQYF
17 TRBV28 CASSPAIQGVHTGELFF
13 TRBV7-3 CASSADRDSEAFF
17 TRBV5-1 CASSLAGRGWSKNIQYF
21 TRBV7-3 CASSLFVTWGTSGRIQDTQYF
11 TRBV20-1 CSAYTAYGYTF
14 TRBV18 CASSLSLTTSEQYF
14 TRBV7-8 CASSLATQGYGYTF
13 TRBV2 CASSSLGLAGMFF
15 TRBV5-1 CASRPGHSSNQPQHF
18 TRBV11-3 CASSLGGQSTSSYNEQFF
13 TRBV6-6 CASSYTIRDREDF
16 TRBV2 CASSEGVRAANYGYTF
14 TRBV5-4 CASSSGQAKETQYF
13 TRBV29-1 CSVDVLGNYGYTF
15 TRBV4-3 CASSQGDRVNTEAFF
13 TRBV28 CATRGSGADTQYF
14 TRBV29-1 CSVPGSGGLDEQFF
15 TRBV5-1 CASSSGQSHTDTQYF
12 TRBV2 CASRGQVFEQFF
14 TRBV6-1 CASSLTGGADEQYF
11 TRBV20-1 CSAPGDTEAFF
14 TRBV6-5 CASSVAGVGNEQFF
11 TRBV20-1 CSARVGYGYTF
12 TRBV30 CAWSVRYNEQFF
15 TRBV7-9 CASSQLGLLYNEQFF
14 TRBV7-3 CASSPTGFRETQYF
16 TRBV14 CASSPFALAGGETQYF
16 TRBV7-9 CASSSPGGGAAYEQYF
17 TRBV9 CASSVAASGRVYNEQFF
16 TRBV4-1 CASSRTGIVSYNEQFF
13 TRBV4-1 CASSQVRGNEQFF